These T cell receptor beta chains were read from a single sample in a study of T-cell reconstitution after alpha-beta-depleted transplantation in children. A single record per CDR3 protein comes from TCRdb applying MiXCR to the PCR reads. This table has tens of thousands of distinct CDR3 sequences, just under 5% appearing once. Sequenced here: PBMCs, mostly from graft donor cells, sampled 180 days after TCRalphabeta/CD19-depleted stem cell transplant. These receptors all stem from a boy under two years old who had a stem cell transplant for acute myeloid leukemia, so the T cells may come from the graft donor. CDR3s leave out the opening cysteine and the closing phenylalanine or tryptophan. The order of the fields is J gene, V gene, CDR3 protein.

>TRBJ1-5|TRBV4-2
ASSQTLGREGSQPQH
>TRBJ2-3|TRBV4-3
ASSQEVGAWRTDTQY
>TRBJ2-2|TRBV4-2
ASSQARTGELF
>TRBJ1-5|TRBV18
ASSPRTQWQPQH
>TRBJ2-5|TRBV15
ATSRDRRGPWGETQY
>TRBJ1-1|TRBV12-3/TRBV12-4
ASSFQGIMNTEAF
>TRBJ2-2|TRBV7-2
ASSLKYRGELF
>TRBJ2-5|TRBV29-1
SVEEGGGETQY
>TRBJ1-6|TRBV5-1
ASSLVGRGDSPLH
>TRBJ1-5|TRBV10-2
ASSHRQGMNQPQH
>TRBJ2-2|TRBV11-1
ASSLPGLAAPANTGELF
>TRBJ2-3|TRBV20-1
SARGRGTDTQY
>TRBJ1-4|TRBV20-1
SARARGGLEKLF
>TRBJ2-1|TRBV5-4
AIGLANEQF
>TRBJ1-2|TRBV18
ASSPRTGAQDGYT
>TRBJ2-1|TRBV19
ASTAGGARIEQF
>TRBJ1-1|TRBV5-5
ASRRGRPNTEAF
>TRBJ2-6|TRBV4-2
ASSRGGGAGANVLT
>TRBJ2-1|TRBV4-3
ASSQLKGAPGSSYNEQF
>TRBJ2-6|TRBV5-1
ASSFEHLSGANVLT
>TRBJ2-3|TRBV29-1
SIRGTDTQY
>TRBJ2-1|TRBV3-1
ASRAGTSNNNEQF
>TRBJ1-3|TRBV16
ASSPYRGFSGNTIY
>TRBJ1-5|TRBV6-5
ASNPVASSGQPQH
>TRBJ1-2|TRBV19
ASRTANYGYT
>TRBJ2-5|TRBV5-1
ASSLGVETQY
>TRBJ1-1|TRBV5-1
ASSPTQVNTEAF
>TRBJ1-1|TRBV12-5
ASGLGQGPQNTEAF
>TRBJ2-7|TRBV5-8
ASSLPQWAGSAYEQY
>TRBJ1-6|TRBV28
ASSPRVHRALH
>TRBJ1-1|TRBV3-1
ASSYGTGPTEAF
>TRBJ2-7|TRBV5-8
ASSPMEGSWWEQY
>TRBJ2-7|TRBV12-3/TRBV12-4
ASSQRGDRRHEQY
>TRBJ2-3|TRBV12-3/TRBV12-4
ASSLAGGPDTQY